This T cell receptor (beta chain) was captured by sequencing in a study of blood T cell repertoires in COVID-19. Study details: T cells, B-cell-depleted T cells, or PBMCs provided the cDNA or gDNA that served as material.

V dropped 6 bases and J dropped 3; count of bases not matched to a gene: 10. The V gene's germline CDR1 is SGHRS and CDR2 YFSETQ. CDR3 length equals 15 residues. In the source study's methods: Estimation of nucleated cell counts relied on the amplification of reference gene primers. The data were produced by immunoSEQ multiplex PCR, yet TCRdb's version contains in-frame clones alone and is incomplete. D and trimming come from the DNA, and the V and J calls and clone size come from that table. The sample shows some 50,000 clones, approximately 88% of them seen only once. The sample taken for sequencing was peripheral blood. The receptor's source is a human donor in a cohort sampled during active COVID-19. The chain joins TRBV5-1 to TRBJ2-7; 9 positions match TRBD1. CDR3 sequence (DNA): TGCGCCAGCAACAGCGTAGGACAGGGGATCTACGAGCAGTACTTC. Translation: CASNSVGQGIYEQYF.